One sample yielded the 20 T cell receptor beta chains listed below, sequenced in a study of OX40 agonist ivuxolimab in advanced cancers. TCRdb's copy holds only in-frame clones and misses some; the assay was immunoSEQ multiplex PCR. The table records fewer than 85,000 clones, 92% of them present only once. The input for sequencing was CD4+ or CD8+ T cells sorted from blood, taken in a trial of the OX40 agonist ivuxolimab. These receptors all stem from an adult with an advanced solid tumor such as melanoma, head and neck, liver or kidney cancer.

The CDR3 sequence: CATSGLAGDVRQYF. CDR3 nucleotides: TGTGCCACCAGCGGGCTAGCGGGGGACGTGAGGCAGTATTTT. V and J are TRBV19 and TRBJ2-3; 10 bases agree with TRBD2. Trimming removed 10 bases from V and 11 bases from J; junction bases left unmatched: 15. This CDR3 has 14 amino acids. Germline loops: CDR1 LNHDA, CDR2 SQIVND (reference sequence).

The CDR3 DNA is TGCGCCAGCGGCCCTCCGTCCTACAATGAGCAGTTCTTC. Translating it yields CASGPPSYNEQFF. The chain joins TRBV4-1 to TRBJ2-1; D gene uncertain. Trimming pared 8 bases from V and 1 base from J, leaving 9 bases between. CDR3 length: 13 residues. In germline, CDR1 is MGHRA, CDR2 YSYEKL.

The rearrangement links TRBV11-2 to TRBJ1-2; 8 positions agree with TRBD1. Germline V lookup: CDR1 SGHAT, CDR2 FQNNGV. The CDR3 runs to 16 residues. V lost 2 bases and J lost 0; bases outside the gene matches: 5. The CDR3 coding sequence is TGTGCCAGCAGCTTAACCCCGGACAGGGCTAACTATGGCTACACCTTC. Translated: CASSLTPDRANYGYTF.

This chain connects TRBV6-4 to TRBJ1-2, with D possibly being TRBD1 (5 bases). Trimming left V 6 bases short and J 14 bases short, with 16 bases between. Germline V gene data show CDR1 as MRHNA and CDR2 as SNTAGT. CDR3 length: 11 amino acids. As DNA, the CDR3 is TGTGCCAGCAGCGTCGGGACGGCCTGGACCTTC. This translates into CASSVGTAWTF.

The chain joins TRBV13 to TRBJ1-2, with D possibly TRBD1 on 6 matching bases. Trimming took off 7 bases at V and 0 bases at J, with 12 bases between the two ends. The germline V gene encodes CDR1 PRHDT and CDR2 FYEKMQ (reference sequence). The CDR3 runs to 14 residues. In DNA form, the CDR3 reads TGTGCCAGCATCAAGTGGACAGCTAACTATGGCTACACCTTC. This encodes CASIKWTANYGYTF. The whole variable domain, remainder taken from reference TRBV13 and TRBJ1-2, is AAGVIQSPRHLIKEKRETATLKCYPIPRHDTVYWYQQGPGQDPQFLISFYEKMQSDKGSIPDRFSAQQFSDYHSELNMSSLELGDSALYFCASIKWTANYGYTFGSGTRLTVV.

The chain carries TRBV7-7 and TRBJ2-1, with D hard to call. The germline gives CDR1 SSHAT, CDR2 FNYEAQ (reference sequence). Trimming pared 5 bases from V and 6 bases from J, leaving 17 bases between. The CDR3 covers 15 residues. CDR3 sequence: CASSPERGAFNEQFF. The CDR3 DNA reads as TGTGCCAGCAGCCCAGAGAGAGGAGCATTCAATGAGCAGTTCTTC.

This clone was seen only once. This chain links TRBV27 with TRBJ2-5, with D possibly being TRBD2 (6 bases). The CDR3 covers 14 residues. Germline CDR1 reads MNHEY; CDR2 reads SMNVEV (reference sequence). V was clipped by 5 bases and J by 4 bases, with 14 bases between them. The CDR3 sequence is CASSPPAEGETQYF. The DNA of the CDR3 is TGTGCCAGCAGTCCGCCCGCGGAGGGAGAGACCCAGTACTTC.

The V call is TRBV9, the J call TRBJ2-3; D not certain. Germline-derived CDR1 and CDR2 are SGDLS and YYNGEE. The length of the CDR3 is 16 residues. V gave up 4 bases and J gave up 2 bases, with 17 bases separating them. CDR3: CASSPFNLQATDTQYF. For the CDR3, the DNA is TGTGCCAGCAGCCCCTTCAACCTACAAGCCACAGATACGCAGTATTTT.

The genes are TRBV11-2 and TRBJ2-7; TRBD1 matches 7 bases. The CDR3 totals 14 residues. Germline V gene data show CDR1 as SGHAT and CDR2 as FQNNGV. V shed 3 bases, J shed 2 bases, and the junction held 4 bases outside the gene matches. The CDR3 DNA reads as TGTGCCAGCAGCTTCTCCGGGACAGCCTACGAGCAGTACTTC. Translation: CASSFSGTAYEQYF.

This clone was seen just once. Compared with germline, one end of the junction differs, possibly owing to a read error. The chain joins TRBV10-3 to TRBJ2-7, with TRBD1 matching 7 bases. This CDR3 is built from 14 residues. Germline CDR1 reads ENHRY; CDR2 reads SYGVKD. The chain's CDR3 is CASSYTGTDYEQYF. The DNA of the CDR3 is TGTGCCAGCAGTTACACAGGGACAGACTACGAGCAGTACTTC.

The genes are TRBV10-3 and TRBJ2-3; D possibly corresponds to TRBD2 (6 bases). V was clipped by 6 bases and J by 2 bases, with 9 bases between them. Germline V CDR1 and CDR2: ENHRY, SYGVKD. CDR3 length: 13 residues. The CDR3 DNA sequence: TGTGCCATCAGGCGGGGAGCCACAGATACGCAGTATTTT. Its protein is CAIRRGATDTQYF.

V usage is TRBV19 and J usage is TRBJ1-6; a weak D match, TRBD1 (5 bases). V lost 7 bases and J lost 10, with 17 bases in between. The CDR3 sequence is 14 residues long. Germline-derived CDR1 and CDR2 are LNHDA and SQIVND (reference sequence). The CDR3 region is CASMWALGASPLHF. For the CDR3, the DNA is TGTGCCAGTATGTGGGCCCTCGGGGCATCACCCCTCCACTTT.

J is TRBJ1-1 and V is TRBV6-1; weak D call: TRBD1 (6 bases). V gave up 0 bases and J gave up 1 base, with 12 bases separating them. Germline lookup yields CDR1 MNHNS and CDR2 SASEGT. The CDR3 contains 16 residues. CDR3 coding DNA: TGTGCCAGCAGTGAAGCGTCAGGGGTGTGGAACACTGAAGCTTTCTTT. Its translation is CASSEASGVWNTEAFF.

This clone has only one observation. The CDR3 protein is CASSPGLAGGLYNEQFF. CDR3 nucleotides: TGTGCCAGCAGCCCAGGACTAGCGGGGGGGCTGTACAATGAGCAGTTCTTC. This chain joins TRBV7-6 and TRBJ2-1, with 15 bases aligning to TRBD2. The germline V gene has CDR1 SGHVS and CDR2 FNYEAQ. Trimming at V came to 5 bases and at J to 4 bases, leaving 6 bases not matched to a gene. CDR3 length equals 17 residues. The variable domain in full, with the rest retrieved from reference TRBV7-6 and TRBJ2-1, is GAGVSQSPRYKVTKRGQDVALRCDPISGHVSLYWYRQALGQGPEFLTYFNYEAQQDKSGLPNDRFSAERPEGSISTLTIQRTEQRDSAMYRCASSPGLAGGLYNEQFFGPGTRLTVL.

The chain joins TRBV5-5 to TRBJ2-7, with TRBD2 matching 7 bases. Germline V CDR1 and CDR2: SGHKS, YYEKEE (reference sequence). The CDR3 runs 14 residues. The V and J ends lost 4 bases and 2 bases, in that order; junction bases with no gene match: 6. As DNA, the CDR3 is TGTGCCAGCAGCGAAGCGGGGTTCGCCTACGAGCAGTACTTC. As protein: CASSEAGFAYEQYF.

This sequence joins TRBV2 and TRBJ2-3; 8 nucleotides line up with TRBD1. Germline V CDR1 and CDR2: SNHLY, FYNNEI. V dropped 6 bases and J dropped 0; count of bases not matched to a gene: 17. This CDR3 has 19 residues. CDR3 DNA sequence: TGTGCCAGCAGAGTGGGACACTTGACAGGGGAAGGTAGCACAGATACGCAGTATTTT. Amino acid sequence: CASRVGHLTGEGSTDTQYF.

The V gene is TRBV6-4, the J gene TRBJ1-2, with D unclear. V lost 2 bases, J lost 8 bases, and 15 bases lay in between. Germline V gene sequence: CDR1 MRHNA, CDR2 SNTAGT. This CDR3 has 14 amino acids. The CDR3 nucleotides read TGTGCCAGCAGTGACAGGGAAGGCTTTGGGGGCTACACCTTC. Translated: CASSDREGFGGYTF.

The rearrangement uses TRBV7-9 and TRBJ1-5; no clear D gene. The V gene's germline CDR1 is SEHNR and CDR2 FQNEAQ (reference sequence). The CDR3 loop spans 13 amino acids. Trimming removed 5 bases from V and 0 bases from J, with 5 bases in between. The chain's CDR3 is CASSEYSNQPQHF. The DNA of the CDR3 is TGTGCCAGCAGCGAATATAGCAATCAGCCCCAGCATTTT.

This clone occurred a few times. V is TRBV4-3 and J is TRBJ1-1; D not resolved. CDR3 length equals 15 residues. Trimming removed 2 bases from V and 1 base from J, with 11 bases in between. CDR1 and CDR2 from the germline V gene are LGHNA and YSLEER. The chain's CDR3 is CASSQSAASNTEAFF. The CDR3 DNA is TGCGCCAGCAGCCAATCGGCCGCATCGAACACTGAAGCTTTCTTT.

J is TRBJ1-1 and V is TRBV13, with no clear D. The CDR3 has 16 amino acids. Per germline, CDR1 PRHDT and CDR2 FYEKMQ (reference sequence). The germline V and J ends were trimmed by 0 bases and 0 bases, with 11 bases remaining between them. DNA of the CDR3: TGTGCCAGCAGCTTAGGCTATAGACCCATGAACACTGAAGCTTTCTTT. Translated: CASSLGYRPMNTEAFF. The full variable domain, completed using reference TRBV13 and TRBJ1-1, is AAGVIQSPRHLIKEKRETATLKCYPIPRHDTVYWYQQGPGQDPQFLISFYEKMQSDKGSIPDRFSAQQFSDYHSELNMSSLELGDSALYFCASSLGYRPMNTEAFFGQGTRLTVV.